The entry below gives a single TCR beta chain sequence along with its context. What it recognizes is unknown. Documented treatment: approximately nine-day PBMC culture with coronavirus spike peptide pools or control peptides (ViraFEST assay). Sequenced with the Oncomine TCR Beta short-read assay was DNA taken from cultured CD4+ T cells. TCRdb redid the calling of the PCR reads with MiXCR, one entry per CDR3 protein. The table shows about 19,000 distinct CDR3 sequences, with over 40% occurring only once. This record belongs to a study of vaccination and CD4 T cells after COVID-19. In the study overall: A vaccine, either BNT162b2 or mRNA-1273, was given to participants in two doses.

This clonotype originated in a human donor who had recovered from COVID-19. The material was CD4+ T cells from blood, cultured in vitro, obtained after SARS-CoV-2 vaccination.

The CDR3 DNA is TGTGCCAGCAGTAGGGGGACTAGGGAGGAGAACTATGGCTACACCTTC. Protein: CASSRGTREENYGYTF. The V gene is TRBV6-1, the J gene TRBJ1-2; D is perhaps TRBD1 (6 bases). The CDR3 loop spans 16 amino acids. The germline gives CDR1 MNHNS, CDR2 SASEGT. V shed 5 bases and J shed 2 bases, with 18 bases lying between them.